This T cell receptor beta chain was documented in a study of cytomegalovirus exposure and HLA in healthy donors. Study-level points and caveats: Associated with cytomegalovirus, according to the listing, were about 160 TCR beta chains. Looking again later, the authors saw that most CMV-associated TCR beta chains seemed HLA-restricted. In a later analysis, TCR beta V- and J-gene trimming was associated with a missense DCLRE1C variant.

CDR1 SQVTM and CDR2 ANQGSEA come from the germline V gene. V lost 5 bases and J lost 9, with 17 bases in between. CDR3 length: 13 residues. PCR amplification relied on 60 Vbeta primers (plus 13 Jbeta primers). Methods used by the authors: In a later analysis, of tens of millions of unique beta chains, about 12 million appeared in at least two donors. Assay: immunoSEQ multiplex PCR; the TCRdb copy retains only in-frame clones and omits some. V and J calls and clone size are those listed in that table; D and trimming were worked out from the DNA. The sample has 110,000 to 150,000 clones; 75% to 90% are singletons. As concerns this clone: Its target is unknown.

The specimen sequenced was PBMCs. The chain joins TRBV29-1 to TRBJ2-1; weak D call: TRBD1 (6 bases). This receptor was taken from a female donor in good health and CMV-seronegative. CDR3 sequence reads: CSVTKGVSREQFF. In DNA form, the CDR3 reads TGCAGCGTTACCAAGGGGGTTTCGCGTGAGCAGTTCTTC.